This entry is about one T cell receptor beta chain. This entry comes from a study of low-dose radiotherapy and immunotherapy resistance in tumors. The germline V gene has CDR1 SEHNR and CDR2 FQNEAQ (reference sequence). Trimming shortened V by 1 base and J by 6 bases, and 9 bases separated the two germline ends. The length of the CDR3 is 13 residues. Time point given: after trial treatment. Treatment denoted: LDRT plus nivolumab, ipilimumab, low-dose cyclophosphamide and aspirin (RACIN trial). TRAV and TRBV primers primed cDNA for both TCRalpha and TCRbeta. Amplification of TCRs used a constant-region primer and V-primer adapter for about 19 PCR cycles. Each CDR3 protein is one row after TCRdb ran MiXCR on the reads. The sample holds about 30,000 distinct CDR3 sequences; around 54% are singletons and the top ten take approximately 5.3%.

The receptor comes from a male donor with gallbladder cancer. This rearrangement joins TRBV7-9 to TRBJ1-2; D perhaps matches TRBD1 (6 bases). The material sequenced was PBMCs, taken after low-dose radiotherapy plus immunotherapy. The CDR3 DNA sequence: TGTGCCAGCAGCTTAGAAAACAGGGATGGCTACACCTTC. It translates to CASSLENRDGYTF.